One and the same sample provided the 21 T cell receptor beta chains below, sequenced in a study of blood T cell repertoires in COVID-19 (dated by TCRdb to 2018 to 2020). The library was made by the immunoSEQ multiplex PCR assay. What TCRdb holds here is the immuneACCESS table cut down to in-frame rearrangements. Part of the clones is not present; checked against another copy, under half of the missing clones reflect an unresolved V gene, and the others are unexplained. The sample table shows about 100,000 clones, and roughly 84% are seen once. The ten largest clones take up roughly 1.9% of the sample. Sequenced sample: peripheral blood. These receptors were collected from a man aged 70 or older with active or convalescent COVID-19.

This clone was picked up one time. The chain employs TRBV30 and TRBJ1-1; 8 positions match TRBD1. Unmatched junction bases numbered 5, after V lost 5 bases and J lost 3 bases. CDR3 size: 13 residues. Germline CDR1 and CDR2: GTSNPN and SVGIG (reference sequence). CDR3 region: CAWGNRGDTEAFF. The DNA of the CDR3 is TGTGCCTGGGGGAACAGGGGGGACACTGAAGCTTTCTTT.

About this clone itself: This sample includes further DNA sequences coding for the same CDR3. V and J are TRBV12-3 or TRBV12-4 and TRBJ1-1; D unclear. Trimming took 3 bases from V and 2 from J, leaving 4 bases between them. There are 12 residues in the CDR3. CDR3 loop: CASSFLNTEAFF. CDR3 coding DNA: TGTGCCAGCAGTTTTCTTAACACTGAAGCTTTCTTT.

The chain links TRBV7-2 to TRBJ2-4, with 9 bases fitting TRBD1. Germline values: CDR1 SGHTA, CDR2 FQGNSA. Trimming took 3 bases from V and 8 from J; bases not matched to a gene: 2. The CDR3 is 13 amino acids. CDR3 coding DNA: TGTGCCAGCAGCTTGGGACAGGGTGACATTCAGTACTTC. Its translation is CASSLGQGDIQYF.

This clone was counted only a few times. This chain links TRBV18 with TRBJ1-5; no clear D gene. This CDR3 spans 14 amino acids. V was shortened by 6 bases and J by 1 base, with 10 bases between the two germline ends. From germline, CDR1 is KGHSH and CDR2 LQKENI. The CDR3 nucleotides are TGTGCCAGCTCCGAGTACTCCAGCAATCAGCCCCAGCATTTT. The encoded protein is CASSEYSSNQPQHF.

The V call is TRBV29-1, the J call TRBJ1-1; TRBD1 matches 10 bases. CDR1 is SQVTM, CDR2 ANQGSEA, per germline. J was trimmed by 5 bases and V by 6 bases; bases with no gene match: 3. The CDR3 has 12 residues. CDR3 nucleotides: TGCAGCGTCGGGACAGGGGTGACTGAAGCTTTCTTT. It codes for CSVGTGVTEAFF.

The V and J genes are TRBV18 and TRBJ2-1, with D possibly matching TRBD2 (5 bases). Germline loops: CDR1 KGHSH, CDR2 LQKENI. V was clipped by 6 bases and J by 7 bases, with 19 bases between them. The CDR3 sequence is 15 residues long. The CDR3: CASSQLRDSGNEQFF. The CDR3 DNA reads TGTGCCAGCTCCCAGCTTAGGGATTCGGGGAATGAGCAGTTCTTC. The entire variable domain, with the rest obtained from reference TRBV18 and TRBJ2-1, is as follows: NAGVMQNPRHLVRRRGQEARLRCSPMKGHSHVYWYRQLPEEGLKFMVYLQKENIIDESGMPKERFSAEFPKEGPSILRIQQVVRGDSAAYFCASSQLRDSGNEQFFGPGTRLTVL.

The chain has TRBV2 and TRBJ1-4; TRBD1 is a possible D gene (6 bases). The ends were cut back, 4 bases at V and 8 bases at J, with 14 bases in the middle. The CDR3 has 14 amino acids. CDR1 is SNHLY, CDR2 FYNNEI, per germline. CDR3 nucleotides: TGTGCCAGCAGTGTAAGGGGGTTAGAGGAAAAACTGTTTTTT. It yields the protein CASSVRGLEEKLFF.

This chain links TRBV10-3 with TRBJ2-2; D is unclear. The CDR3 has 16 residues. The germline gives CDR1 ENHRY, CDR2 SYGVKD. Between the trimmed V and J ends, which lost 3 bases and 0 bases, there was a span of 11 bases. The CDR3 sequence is CAISDSGGANTGELFF. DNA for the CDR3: TGTGCCATCAGTGACTCCGGCGGAGCGAACACCGGGGAGCTGTTTTTT.

CDR3 bases: TGTGCCAGCAGCTTTACAGTGCCCACCTCTGGAAACACCATATATTTT. This sequence encodes CASSFTVPTSGNTIYF. V and J are TRBV7-2 and TRBJ1-3; D gene uncertain. Trimming left V 3 bases short and J 0 bases short, with 12 bases between. The CDR3 contains 16 residues. Per the germline V gene, CDR1 is SGHTA and CDR2 is FQGNSA.

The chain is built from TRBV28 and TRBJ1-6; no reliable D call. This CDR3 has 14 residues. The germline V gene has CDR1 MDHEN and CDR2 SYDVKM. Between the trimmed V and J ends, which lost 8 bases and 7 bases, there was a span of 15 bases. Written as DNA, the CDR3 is TGTGCCAGCGGAGGACCGAACCCGAATTCACCCCTCCACTTT. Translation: CASGGPNPNSPLHF.

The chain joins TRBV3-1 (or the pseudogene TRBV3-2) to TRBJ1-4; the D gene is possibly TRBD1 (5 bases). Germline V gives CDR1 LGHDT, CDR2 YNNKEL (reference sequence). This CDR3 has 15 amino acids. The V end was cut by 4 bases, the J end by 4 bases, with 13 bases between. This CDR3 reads CASSLRDRYNEKLFF. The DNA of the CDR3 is TGTGCCAGCAGCCTTCGTGACAGATATAATGAAAAACTGTTTTTT.

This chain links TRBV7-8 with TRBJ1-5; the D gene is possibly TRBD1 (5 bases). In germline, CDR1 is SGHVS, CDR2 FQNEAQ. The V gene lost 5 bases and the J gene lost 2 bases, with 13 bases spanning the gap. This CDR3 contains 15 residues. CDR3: CASSTQGRGNQPQHF. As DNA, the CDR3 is TGTGCCAGCAGCACCCAGGGAAGAGGCAATCAGCCCCAGCATTTT. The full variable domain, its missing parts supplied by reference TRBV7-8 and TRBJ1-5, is GAGVSQSPRYKVAKRGQDVALRCDPISGHVSLFWYQQALGQGPEFLTYFQNEAQLDKSGLPSDRFFAERPEGSVSTLKIQRTQQEDSAVYLCASSTQGRGNQPQHFGDGTRLSIL.

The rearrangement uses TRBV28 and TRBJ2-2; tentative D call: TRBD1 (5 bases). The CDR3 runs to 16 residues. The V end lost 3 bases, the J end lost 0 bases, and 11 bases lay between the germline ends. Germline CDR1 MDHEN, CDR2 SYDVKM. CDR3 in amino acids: CASSLRTTANTGELFF. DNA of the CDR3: TGTGCCAGCAGTTTGAGGACAACCGCGAACACCGGGGAGCTGTTTTTT. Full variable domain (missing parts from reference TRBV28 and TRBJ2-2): DVKVTQSSRYLVKRTGEKVFLECVQDMDHENMFWYRQDPGLGLRLIYFSYDVKMKEKGDIPEGYSVSREKKERFSLILESASTNQTSMYLCASSLRTTANTGELFFGEGSRLTVL.

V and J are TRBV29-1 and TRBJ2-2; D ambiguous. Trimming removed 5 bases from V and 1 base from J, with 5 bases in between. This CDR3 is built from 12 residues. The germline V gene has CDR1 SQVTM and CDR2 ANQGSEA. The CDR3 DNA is TGCAGCGTTAAGCGGAACACCGGGGAGCTGTTTTTT. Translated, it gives CSVKRNTGELFF.

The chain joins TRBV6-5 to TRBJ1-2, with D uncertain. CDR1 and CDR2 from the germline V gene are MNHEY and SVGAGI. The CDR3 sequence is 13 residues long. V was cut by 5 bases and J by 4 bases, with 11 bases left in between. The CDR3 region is CASSPSGFYGYTF. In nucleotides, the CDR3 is TGTGCCAGCAGTCCTTCAGGCTTCTATGGCTACACCTTC.

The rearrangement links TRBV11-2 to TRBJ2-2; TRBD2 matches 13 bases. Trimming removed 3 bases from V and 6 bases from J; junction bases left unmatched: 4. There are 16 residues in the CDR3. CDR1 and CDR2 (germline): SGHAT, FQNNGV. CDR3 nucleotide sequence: TGTGCCAGCAGCTTTATAACTAGCGGGGGGGCCGGGGAGCTGTTTTTT. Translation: CASSFITSGGAGELFF.

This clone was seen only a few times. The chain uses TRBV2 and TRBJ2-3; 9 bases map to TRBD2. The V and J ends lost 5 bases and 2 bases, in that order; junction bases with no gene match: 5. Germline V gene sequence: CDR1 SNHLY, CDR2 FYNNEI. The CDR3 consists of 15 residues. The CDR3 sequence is CASSSSGALTDTQYF. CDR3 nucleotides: TGTGCCAGCAGTTCTAGCGGGGCGCTCACAGATACGCAGTATTTT. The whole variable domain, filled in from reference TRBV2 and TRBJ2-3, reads EPEVTQTPSHQVTQMGQEVILRCVPISNHLYFYWYRQILGQKVEFLVSFYNNEISEKSEIFDDQFSVERPDGSNFTLKIRSTKLEDSAMYFCASSSSGALTDTQYFGPGTRLTVL.

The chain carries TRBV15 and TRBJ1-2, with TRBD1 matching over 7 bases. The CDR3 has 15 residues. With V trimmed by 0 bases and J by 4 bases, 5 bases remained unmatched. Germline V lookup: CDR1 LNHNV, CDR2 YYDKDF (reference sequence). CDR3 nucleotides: TGTGCCACCAGCAGAGATAGAGGGGGCGCCTATGGCTACACCTTC. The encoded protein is CATSRDRGGAYGYTF.

CDR3 loop: CASSRQKLLNTIYF. The CDR3 DNA reads as TGTGCCAGCAGCAGGCAAAAGCTTCTAAACACCATATATTTT. The genes are TRBV2 and TRBJ1-3; D is unresolved. V lost 6 bases to trimming and J lost 6 bases, with 15 bases between them. CDR1 and CDR2 (germline): SNHLY, FYNNEI. This CDR3 has 14 amino acids.

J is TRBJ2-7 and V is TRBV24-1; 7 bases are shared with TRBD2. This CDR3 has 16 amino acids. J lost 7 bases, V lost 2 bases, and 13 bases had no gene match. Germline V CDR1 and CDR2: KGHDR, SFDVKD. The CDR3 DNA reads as TGTGCCACCAGTGATTCTCGGCGGGACTACTGGAGTGAGCAGTACTTC. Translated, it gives CATSDSRRDYWSEQYF.

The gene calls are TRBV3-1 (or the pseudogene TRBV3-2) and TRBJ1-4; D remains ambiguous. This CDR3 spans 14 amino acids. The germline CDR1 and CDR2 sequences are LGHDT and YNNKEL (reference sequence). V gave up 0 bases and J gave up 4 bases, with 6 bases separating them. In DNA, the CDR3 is TGTGCCAGCAGCCAAGACCCCGGTAATGAAAAACTGTTTTTT. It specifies CASSQDPGNEKLFF.